This passage covers 29 T cell receptor beta chains from one sample sequenced in a study of neoadjuvant anti-PD-1 for oral cavity cancer. Sequencing used immunoSEQ multiplex PCR; TCRdb keeps in-frame clones, though not all of them. The data contain about 14,000 clones, 62% of them singletons. This sample comprised PBMCs, obtained before nivolumab (anti-PD-1) treatment. These receptors all stem from a person aged 40-85 years with oral cavity squamous cell carcinoma.

V usage is TRBV6-4 and J usage is TRBJ1-6, with D possibly TRBD1 on 6 matching bases. V lost 4 bases, J lost 7 bases, and 11 bases lay in between. The CDR3 extends over 14 amino acids. Germline CDR1 and CDR2: MRHNA and SNTAGT. The CDR3 nucleotides read TGTGCCAGCAGTGGGGTCGGGGGCAATTCACCCCTCCACTTT. The encoded protein is CASSGVGGNSPLHF.

V usage is TRBV5-1 and J usage is TRBJ2-5; 7 bases are a match to TRBD2. V trimming: 9 bases; J trimming: 2 bases; junction bases outside the gene matches: 10. The CDR3 consists of 14 residues. Per germline, CDR1 SGHRS and CDR2 YFSETQ. In DNA, the CDR3 is TGCGCCACCTCCCGACTAGCCCTACAAGAGACCCAGTACTTC. Amino acid sequence: CATSRLALQETQYF.

The rearrangement uses TRBV7-9 and TRBJ1-1; unclear D gene. The germline V gene has CDR1 SEHNR and CDR2 FQNEAQ (reference sequence). V was shortened by 5 bases and J by 1 base, with 8 bases between the two germline ends. The CDR3 has 13 residues. The CDR3 loop reads CASSRTENTEAFF. The CDR3 nucleotides read TGTGCCAGCAGCCGTACAGAGAACACTGAAGCTTTCTTT.

V usage is TRBV2 and J usage is TRBJ2-3; TRBD1 matches at 7 bases. This CDR3 is built from 14 residues. The trim removed 4 bases at V and 4 bases at J, leaving 5 bases unmatched. Germline CDR1 and CDR2: SNHLY and FYNNEI. The CDR3 bases are TGTGCCAGCAGTGTCAGGGGGACGGCAGATACGCAGTATTTT. Translating gives CASSVRGTADTQYF.

V and J are TRBV30 and TRBJ1-2; D remains unclear. This CDR3 has 14 amino acids. CDR1 is GTSNPN, CDR2 SVGIG, per germline (reference sequence). Deletions cut 1 base from V and 3 bases from J, with 12 bases between. CDR3 coding DNA: TGTGCCTGGAGTGGAGGTTGGTCTCACTATGGCTACACCTTC. Translated: CAWSGGWSHYGYTF.

The V call is TRBV1, the J call TRBJ2-7; TRBD1 is the table's D call, not checked against the DNA. TRBV1 is assigned pseudogene status. The CDR3 runs to 14 residues. The CDR3 region has the DNA TGCACCAGCAGCCACAGGGGGAGACCCTACGAGCAGTACTTC. Translation: CTSSHRGRPYEQYF.

This sequence joins TRBV2 and TRBJ1-1; weak D call: TRBD1 (6 bases). Germline V gives CDR1 SNHLY, CDR2 FYNNEI. Trimming removed 6 bases at V and 2 bases at J, with 16 bases between. The CDR3 runs to 15 residues. CDR3 nucleotide sequence: TGTGCCAGCAGAGACGACAGGAGAAGAAACACTGAAGCTTTCTTT. Its translation: CASRDDRRRNTEAFF.

J is TRBJ2-7 and V is TRBV27, with TRBD1 identical over 7 bases. Germline assignment: CDR1 MNHEY and CDR2 SMNVEV (reference sequence). Trimming cost V 6 bases and J 7 bases; bases outside gene matches: 6. The CDR3 covers 12 residues. CDR3 sequence: CASRNTGEEQYF. For the CDR3, the DNA is TGTGCCAGCAGAAACACAGGGGAGGAGCAGTACTTC.

The rearrangement links TRBV29-1 to TRBJ2-3; TRBD2 aligns across 7 bases. V gave up 8 bases and J gave up 0 bases; unmatched junction bases: 5. Germline lookup yields CDR1 SQVTM and CDR2 ANQGSEA. CDR3 length: 13 residues. CDR3 nucleotide sequence: TGCAGCACGAGCGGGACCAGCACAGATACGCAGTATTTT. Translation gives CSTSGTSTDTQYF.

The V and J genes are TRBV5-6 and TRBJ1-1; 8 bases match TRBD1. The CDR3 spans 16 residues. The germline CDR1 and CDR2 sequences are SGHDT and YYEEEE. V lost 2 bases and J lost 5; bases outside the gene matches: 11. In DNA form, the CDR3 reads TGTGCCAGCAGCTTTTGGGGACAGGCCGGGGGGACTGAAGCTTTCTTT. Its translation: CASSFWGQAGGTEAFF.

This sequence joins TRBV5-1 and TRBJ2-1, with D possibly TRBD2 on 5 matching bases. V dropped 1 base and J dropped 9 bases, with 14 bases sitting between them. The CDR3 is 14 amino acids. Germline V gene lookup returns CDR1 SGHRS and CDR2 YFSETQ. The CDR3 nucleotides are TGCGCCAGCAGCTTGAGGGTAGAAGAGGGTGAGCAGTTCTTC. Translating it yields CASSLRVEEGEQFF.

The V gene is TRBV30, the J gene TRBJ2-5; D unresolved. The CDR3 has 12 residues. The germline V gene has CDR1 GTSNPN and CDR2 SVGIG (reference sequence). Trimming removed 0 bases from V and 5 bases from J, with 7 bases in between. The CDR3 region is CAWSVQGETQYF. CDR3 DNA: TGTGCCTGGAGTGTACAAGGGGAGACCCAGTACTTC.

The chain recombines TRBV6-5 with TRBJ2-2; D is unresolved. The CDR3 length is 13 residues. Germline V gene sequence: CDR1 MNHEY, CDR2 SVGAGI. Trimming took 8 bases from V and 1 from J, leaving 8 bases between them. The chain's CDR3 is CASSWGNTGELFF. In DNA, the CDR3 is TGTGCCAGCTCATGGGGGAACACCGGGGAGCTGTTTTTT.

Written as DNA, the CDR3 is TGTGCCAGCAGCTTAAATTCAGGGATTACTGAAGCTTTCTTT. This sequence encodes CASSLNSGITEAFF. The chain combines TRBV7-9 with TRBJ1-1; D is perhaps TRBD1 (5 bases). The CDR3 consists of 14 residues. Germline V gene sequence: CDR1 SEHNR, CDR2 FQNEAQ (reference sequence). V was clipped by 2 bases and J by 5 bases, with 12 bases between them.

V gene TRBV7-2 combines with J gene TRBJ2-5; perhaps TRBD2 as D (5 bases). Germline CDR1 is SGHTA and CDR2 is FQGNSA. Trimming removed 8 bases from V and 2 bases from J, with 15 bases in between. CDR3 length equals 14 residues. As DNA, the CDR3 is TGTGCCAGCGGGATTAGAGGCGGGCAAGAGACCCAGTACTTC. It yields the protein CASGIRGGQETQYF. The full variable domain, with the rest looked up from reference TRBV7-2 and TRBJ2-5, is GAGVSQSPSNKVTEKGKDVELRCDPISGHTALYWYRQSLGQGLEFLIYFQGNSAPDKSGLPSDRFSAERTGGSVSTLTIQRTQQEDSAVYLCASGIRGGQETQYFGPGTRLLVL.

This clone was seen a few times. The CDR3 loop reads CASSEEGTGVGYGYTF. CDR3 sequence (DNA): TGTGCCAGCAGTGAAGAAGGGACAGGGGTAGGGTATGGCTACACCTTC. The chain joins TRBV6-1 to TRBJ1-2; TRBD1 aligns across 10 bases. This CDR3 has 16 amino acids. The J segment lost 5 bases and the V segment lost 1 base, leaving 7 bases of the junction unmatched. Germline CDR1 and CDR2: MNHNS and SASEGT.

This clone ranks as medium-sized. This chain uses TRBV19 with TRBJ2-1; 11 bases agree with TRBD2. V was clipped by 3 bases and J by 8 bases; unmatched bases: 12. Per germline, CDR1 LNHDA and CDR2 SQIVND (reference sequence). The CDR3 consists of 17 residues. CDR3 nucleotide sequence: TGTGCCAGTAGTATGGGATCCCTAGCGGGAGGATTGGATGAGCAGTTCTTC. It is translated as CASSMGSLAGGLDEQFF.

This clone was recorded a few times. The CDR3 DNA is TGTGCCAGCAGCCCGACTTCCGGGACTAGCGGGAGAGAGACCCAGTACTTC. This gives the protein CASSPTSGTSGRETQYF. This rearrangement joins TRBV7-8 to TRBJ2-5; 14 nucleotides agree with TRBD2. V gave up 5 bases and J gave up 4 bases; unmatched junction bases: 9. The germline CDR1 and CDR2 sequences are SGHVS and FQNEAQ. The CDR3 consists of 17 residues.

The V call is TRBV19, the J call TRBJ2-5; TRBD2 might be the D (6 bases). The germline V gene has CDR1 LNHDA and CDR2 SQIVND (reference sequence). V shed 3 bases and J shed 4 bases, with 12 bases lying between them. This CDR3 is 14 amino acids long. In DNA form, the CDR3 reads TGTGCCAGTAGTATTCAGGCTAGCGTAGAGACCCAGTACTTC. It codes for CASSIQASVETQYF. Drawing the rest from reference TRBV19 and TRBJ2-5, the complete variable domain is DGGITQSPKYLFRKEGQNVTLSCEQNLNHDAMYWYRQDPGQGLRLIYYSQIVNDFQKGDIAEGYSVSREKKESFPLTVTSAQKNPTAFYLCASSIQASVETQYFGPGTRLLVL.

The J gene is TRBJ1-2, the V gene TRBV2, with D uncertain. The length of the CDR3 is 15 residues. The germline V gene encodes CDR1 SNHLY and CDR2 FYNNEI. The ends were cut back, 5 bases at V and 5 bases at J, with 18 bases in the middle. The CDR3 DNA is TGTGCCAGCAGTAGGACCAACCGCGGCCCTTATGGCTACACCTTC. Protein sequence: CASSRTNRGPYGYTF.

This clone was picked up a small number of times. The chain is built from TRBV11-3 and TRBJ2-5; 14 positions match TRBD2. CDR1 is SGHNT, CDR2 YENEEA, per germline. V was pared by 5 bases and J by 2 bases, with 4 bases of the junction left unmatched. The CDR3 runs to 16 residues. CDR3 sequence (DNA): TGTGCCAGCAGCCAGGGACTAGCGGGAGTTCAAGAGACCCAGTACTTC. It is translated as CASSQGLAGVQETQYF.

This rearrangement joins TRBV4-2 to TRBJ1-1; D possibly corresponds to TRBD1 (6 bases). The CDR3 extends over 18 amino acids. With 0 bases removed from V and 1 base from J, the gap between germline ends came to 18 bases. Germline assignment: CDR1 LGHNA and CDR2 YNFKEQ. CDR3 sequence (DNA): TGTGCCAGCAGCCAAGATATGTCAGGGGAATTTAGGAACACTGAAGCTTTCTTT. Its protein product is CASSQDMSGEFRNTEAFF.

CDR3: CSIGGNEQFF. Here the CDR3 DNA reads TGCAGCATCGGGGGAAATGAGCAGTTCTTC. V gene TRBV29-1 combines with J gene TRBJ2-1; a weak D match, TRBD2 (6 bases). V was clipped by 8 bases and J by 7 bases, with 9 bases between them. The CDR3 totals 10 residues. Germline-derived CDR1 and CDR2 are SQVTM and ANQGSEA.

The V and J genes are TRBV2 and TRBJ1-1; D ambiguous. The CDR3 is 12 amino acids. V dropped 8 bases and J dropped 1 base, with 8 bases sitting between them. Germline V CDR1 and CDR2: SNHLY, FYNNEI. For the CDR3, the DNA is TGTGCCAGCGCTGACACGAACACTGAAGCTTTCTTT. The encoded protein is CASADTNTEAFF.

This clone was counted only a few times. This chain uses TRBV28 with TRBJ1-1, with unresolved D. Trimming took 2 bases from V and 3 from J, leaving 25 bases between them. This CDR3 has 19 amino acids. From germline, CDR1 is MDHEN and CDR2 SYDVKM. This CDR3 is CASSLVSPRRSFSYTEAFF. The CDR3 nucleotides read TGTGCCAGCAGTTTAGTCTCCCCACGGAGGAGCTTCAGTTACACTGAAGCTTTCTTT.

V and J are TRBV9 and TRBJ2-5; possible D gene TRBD2, 6 bases. Germline V gives CDR1 SGDLS, CDR2 YYNGEE. With 0 bases removed from V and 4 bases from J, the gap between germline ends came to 7 bases. The CDR3 totals 13 residues. CDR3 region: CASSVAGGETQYF. Written as DNA, the CDR3 is TGTGCCAGCAGCGTAGCCGGGGGAGAGACCCAGTACTTC. The whole variable domain, filled in from reference TRBV9 and TRBJ2-5, reads DSGVTQTPKHLITATGQRVTLRCSPRSGDLSVYWYQQSLDQGLQFLIQYYNGEERAKGNILERFSAQQFPDLHSELNLSSLELGDSALYFCASSVAGGETQYFGPGTRLLVL.

J is TRBJ1-5 and V is TRBV28; D remains ambiguous. CDR3 length: 11 amino acids. From germline, CDR1 is MDHEN and CDR2 SYDVKM. Trimming took 3 bases from V and 9 from J, leaving 6 bases between them. CDR3 protein: CASSFAGPQHF. CDR3 DNA sequence: TGTGCCAGCAGTTTCGCCGGGCCCCAGCATTTT.

The chain couples TRBV5-4 to TRBJ1-1; D not resolved. This CDR3 comprises 14 residues. The germline CDR1 and CDR2 sequences are SGHNT and YYREEE (reference sequence). The V and J ends lost 2 bases and 0 bases respectively, with 8 bases between them. CDR3 in DNA: TGTGCCAGCAGCTTCGGCGGCTTGAACACTGAAGCTTTCTTT. Protein: CASSFGGLNTEAFF.

This clone was recorded a few times. The chain recombines TRBV5-6 with TRBJ2-1, with 7 bases identical to TRBD1. V lost 3 bases, J lost 6 bases, and 12 bases stayed unmatched. In germline, CDR1 is SGHDT, CDR2 YYEEEE. This CDR3 has 16 amino acids. CDR3 loop: CASSSRDRGYFNEQFF. As DNA, the CDR3 is TGTGCCAGCAGCTCCAGGGACAGAGGATACTTCAATGAGCAGTTCTTC.